This T cell receptor (beta chain) comes out of a study of shared clonotypes between healthy human individuals. Broader study findings: Rarefaction demonstrated incomplete sorted-subset sequencing despite large depth. Among the subsets, naive ones generally showed larger estimated richness than memory ones. Sampling included only blood; tissue repertoires likely differ. Shared clonotypes: about 5% naive CD4, around 3.4% naive CD8, 2% to 2.5% memory CD4, approximately 0.41% memory CD8.

The CDR3 runs to 17 residues. Trimming cost V 3 bases and J 5 bases; bases outside gene matches: 11. From germline, CDR1 is KGHSH and CDR2 LQKENI. The assay was immunoSEQ multiplex PCR, and TCRdb's table has in-frame clones only and misses some. The table shows approximately 2.1 million clones, with 85% to 95% occurring only once. On this clone: The target antigen is unknown.

The sample comprised naive CD4+ T cells from PBMCs. As for subset: CD45RA+ positively selected. The J gene is TRBJ2-2, the V gene TRBV18; TRBD1 matches at 8 bases. This receptor was taken from a man aged 18 to 35 in good health. Some clones in this sample may be carry-over from other donors' samples. In DNA form, the CDR3 reads TGTGCCAGCTCACCGCTTGACCCCGGGACAGGTACCGGGGAGCTGTTTTTT. Translation: CASSPLDPGTGTGELFF. Combining the CDR3 with reference TRBV18 and TRBJ2-2 gives the whole variable domain NAGVMQNPRHLVRRRGQEARLRCSPMKGHSHVYWYRQLPEEGLKFMVYLQKENIIDESGMPKERFSAEFPKEGPSILRIQQVVRGDSAAYFCASSPLDPGTGTGELFFGEGSRLTVL.